This T cell receptor beta chain was found in a study of T cells after yellow fever vaccination. This clonotype has just a few counts. UMIs and a universal primer site were added when TCR cDNA was made by 5'RACE template switching. TCRdb analysed the 5' RACE reads with MiXCR anew, one entry per CDR3 protein. The table has more than 65,000 distinct CDR3 sequences, about 14% seen once. Notes on the study in general: Booster sampling recovered most clones from primary vaccination (approximately 97% CD4, roughly 88% CD8). Only a minor proportion of clonotypes was detected across both CD4 and CD8 compartments.

Deletions cut 0 bases from V and 3 bases from J, with 11 bases between. There are 15 residues in the CDR3. The germline CDR1 and CDR2 sequences are MNHEY and SVGAGI. V usage is TRBV6-5 and J usage is TRBJ1-1; D is perhaps TRBD1 (6 bases). This specimen was CD8+ T cells not binding an NS4B(214-222) dextramer, sorted from PBMCs, taken 21 days after the first yellow fever vaccination. The receptor was isolated from a man between 18 and 35 years old who received the YFV17D yellow fever vaccine. CDR3 in amino acids: CASSYSGGAYTEAFF. The CDR3 bases are TGTGCCAGCAGTTACTCCGGGGGGGCTTACACTGAAGCTTTCTTT.